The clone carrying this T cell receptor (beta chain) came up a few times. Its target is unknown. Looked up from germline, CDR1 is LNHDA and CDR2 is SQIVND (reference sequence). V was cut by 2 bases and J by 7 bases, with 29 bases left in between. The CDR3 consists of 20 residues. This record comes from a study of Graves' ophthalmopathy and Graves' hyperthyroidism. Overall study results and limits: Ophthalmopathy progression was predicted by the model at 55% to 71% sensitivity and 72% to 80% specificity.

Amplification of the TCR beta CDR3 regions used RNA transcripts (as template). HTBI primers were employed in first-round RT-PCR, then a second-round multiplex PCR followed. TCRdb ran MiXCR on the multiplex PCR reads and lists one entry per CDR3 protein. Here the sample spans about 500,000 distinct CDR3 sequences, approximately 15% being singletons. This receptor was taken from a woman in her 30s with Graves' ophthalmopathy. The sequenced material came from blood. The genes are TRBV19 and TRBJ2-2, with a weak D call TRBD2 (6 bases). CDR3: CASSIKGLLLIGAGNGELFF. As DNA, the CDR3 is TGTGCCAGTAGTATAAAGGGACTGTTATTAATAGGGGCCGGCAACGGGGAGCTGTTTTTT. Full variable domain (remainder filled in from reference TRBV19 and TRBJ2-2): DGGITQSPKYLFRKEGQNVTLSCEQNLNHDAMYWYRQDPGQGLRLIYYSQIVNDFQKGDIAEGYSVSREKKESFPLTVTSAQKNPTAFYLCASSIKGLLLIGAGNGELFFGEGSRLTVL.